This is a list of T cell receptor beta chains from one sample in a study of human T cells and chemical hapten exposure. TCRdb reanalysed the RACE reads using MiXCR and keeps one entry per CDR3 protein. The data hold around 57,000 distinct CDR3 sequences, with roughly 11% observed a single time. Specimen: whole blood, collected in connection with sensitization to the hapten diphenylcyclopropenone (DPC). The receptors were gathered from a woman between 35 and 50 years old with alopecia areata. Some clones in this sample may be carry-over from other donors' samples. CDR3s include the opening cysteine and the closing phenylalanine or tryptophan. D genes are given only for firm matches. Some rows mark clone size as missing; the rest say once, few, many or name a class of expanded clone.

j_gene: TRBJ1-5
abundance: many
v_gene: TRBV20-1
d_gene: TRBD1
CDR3aa: CSARGDRRNQPQHF
CDR3nt: TGCAGTGCTAGAGGGGACAGACGTAATCAGCCCCAGCATTTT

j_gene: TRBJ1-1
abundance: -
v_gene: TRBV10-3
d_gene: -
CDR3aa: CAISMNTEAFF
CDR3nt: TGTGCCATCAGTATGAACACTGAAGCTTTCTTT

j_gene: TRBJ2-1
abundance: many
v_gene: TRBV10-1
d_gene: -
CDR3aa: CASSRSVQAFYNEQFF
CDR3nt: TGCGCCAGCAGTAGGAGCGTACAGGCGTTCTACAATGAGCAGTTCTTC

j_gene: TRBJ2-7
abundance: many
v_gene: TRBV28
d_gene: -
CDR3aa: CASSPQVYEQYF
CDR3nt: TGTGCCAGCAGTCCCCAGGTTTACGAGCAGTACTTC

j_gene: TRBJ2-7
abundance: many
v_gene: TRBV3-1
d_gene: -
CDR3aa: CASSQAFGGGASQYF
CDR3nt: TGTGCCAGCAGCCAAGCCTTCGGGGGTGGGGCCTCGCAGTACTTC

j_gene: TRBJ1-1
abundance: many
v_gene: TRBV5-6
d_gene: TRBD1
CDR3aa: CASSGGQAQREAFF
CDR3nt: TGTGCCAGCAGCGGGGGACAGGCCCAACGTGAAGCTTTCTTT

j_gene: TRBJ2-1
abundance: few
v_gene: TRBV5-1
d_gene: TRBD1
CDR3aa: CASSLSGTDNEQFF
CDR3nt: TGCGCCAGCTCGCTTTCCGGGACAGACAATGAGCAGTTCTTC

j_gene: TRBJ2-7
abundance: many
v_gene: TRBV7-2
d_gene: -
CDR3aa: CASGPNYEQYF
CDR3nt: TGTGCCAGCGGGCCCAACTACGAGCAGTACTTC

j_gene: TRBJ2-5
abundance: many
v_gene: TRBV10-1
d_gene: -
CDR3aa: CASSGSLDGFQYF
CDR3nt: TGCGCCAGCAGTGGGAGCCTAGATGGGTTCCAGTACTTC

j_gene: TRBJ1-2
abundance: few
v_gene: TRBV28
d_gene: -
CDR3aa: CASSSSDHTYGYTF
CDR3nt: TGTGCCAGCAGTTCAAGCGACCACACCTATGGCTACACCTTC

j_gene: TRBJ2-5
abundance: -
v_gene: TRBV27
d_gene: -
CDR3aa: CASSSWGQETQYF
CDR3nt: TGTGCCAGCAGTTCCTGGGGTCAAGAGACCCAGTACTTC

j_gene: TRBJ1-2
abundance: few
v_gene: TRBV2
d_gene: TRBD1
CDR3aa: CASSTPGQTNYGYTF
CDR3nt: TGTGCCAGCAGTACCCCGGGACAGACGAACTATGGCTACACCTTC

j_gene: TRBJ2-3
abundance: many
v_gene: TRBV5-6
d_gene: -
CDR3aa: CASSLRRGPTDTQYF
CDR3nt: TGTGCCAGCAGCTTGCGTCGGGGGCCCACAGATACGCAGTATTTT

j_gene: TRBJ2-1
abundance: medium-sized
v_gene: TRBV6-5
d_gene: -
CDR3aa: CASSPQGDEQFF
CDR3nt: TGTGCCAGCAGCCCACAGGGCGATGAGCAGTTCTTC

j_gene: TRBJ1-1
abundance: many
v_gene: TRBV5-4
d_gene: -
CDR3aa: CASSPIPTTTATEAFF
CDR3nt: TGTGCCAGCAGCCCGATCCCGACGACTACGGCGACTGAAGCTTTCTTT

j_gene: TRBJ1-5
abundance: -
v_gene: TRBV4-3
d_gene: TRBD1
CDR3aa: CASSQDRNRGHQPQHF
CDR3nt: TGCGCCAGCAGCCAAGATAGGAACAGGGGACATCAGCCCCAGCATTTT

j_gene: TRBJ2-2
abundance: -
v_gene: TRBV6-2/TRBV6-3
d_gene: TRBD2
CDR3aa: CASSKRTSGGILNTGELFF
CDR3nt: TGTGCCAGCAGTAAACGGACTAGCGGGGGGATCCTGAACACCGGGGAGCTGTTTTTT

j_gene: TRBJ2-6
abundance: -
v_gene: TRBV3-1
d_gene: TRBD1
CDR3aa: CASSQTETGGPGANVLTF
CDR3nt: TGTGCCAGCAGCCAAACGGAGACAGGGGGTCCCGGGGCCAACGTCCTGACTTTC

j_gene: TRBJ2-7
abundance: many
v_gene: TRBV20-1
d_gene: TRBD2
CDR3aa: CSARDRTSGSHEQYF
CDR3nt: TGCAGTGCTAGAGATAGAACTAGCGGGAGCCACGAGCAGTACTTC

j_gene: TRBJ2-5
abundance: -
v_gene: TRBV10-3
d_gene: TRBD2
CDR3aa: CAISSSGTTETQYF
CDR3nt: TGTGCCATCAGTTCTAGCGGGACCACAGAGACCCAGTACTTC

j_gene: TRBJ2-5
abundance: many
v_gene: TRBV20-1
d_gene: -
CDR3aa: CSARESGTQETQYF
CDR3nt: TGCAGTGCTAGAGAGTCTGGGACTCAAGAGACCCAGTACTTC

j_gene: TRBJ1-5
abundance: many
v_gene: TRBV7-6
d_gene: -
CDR3aa: CASSLGRDSNQPQHF
CDR3nt: TGTGCCAGCAGCTTGGGCAGGGACAGCAATCAGCCCCAGCATTTT

j_gene: TRBJ2-1
abundance: -
v_gene: TRBV9
d_gene: -
CDR3aa: CASSVEVSDNEQFF
CDR3nt: TGTGCCAGCAGCGTTGAGGTTTCGGACAATGAGCAGTTCTTC

j_gene: TRBJ2-7
abundance: few
v_gene: TRBV20-1
d_gene: TRBD2
CDR3aa: CSARAHRGGQYF
CDR3nt: TGCAGTGCTAGAGCTCACCGGGGGGGGCAGTACTTC

j_gene: TRBJ2-5
abundance: many
v_gene: TRBV7-9
d_gene: -
CDR3aa: CASSLWPPREETQYF
CDR3nt: TGTGCCAGCAGCTTATGGCCCCCGCGGGAAGAGACCCAGTACTTC

j_gene: TRBJ2-1
abundance: many
v_gene: TRBV7-6
d_gene: TRBD2
CDR3aa: CASSSLAGEKYNEQFF
CDR3nt: TGTGCCAGCAGCTCCCTAGCGGGGGAAAAATACAATGAGCAGTTCTTC

j_gene: TRBJ1-6
abundance: -
v_gene: TRBV4-1
d_gene: TRBD1
CDR3aa: CASSQGQGERSPLHF
CDR3nt: TGCGCCAGCAGCCAGGGACAGGGGGAAAGGTCACCCCTCCACTTT

j_gene: TRBJ2-2
abundance: -
v_gene: TRBV5-4
d_gene: -
CDR3aa: CASSLVQTLTGELFF
CDR3nt: TGTGCCAGCAGCTTGGTCCAAACTCTAACCGGGGAGCTGTTTTTT

j_gene: TRBJ2-5
abundance: -
v_gene: TRBV5-5
d_gene: -
CDR3aa: CASSLVASPFQETQYF
CDR3nt: TGTGCCAGCAGCTTGGTGGCTAGCCCCTTCCAAGAGACCCAGTACTTC

j_gene: TRBJ1-2
abundance: many
v_gene: TRBV6-4
d_gene: -
CDR3aa: CASSDTGRVYTF
CDR3nt: TGTGCCAGCAGTGACACAGGACGCGTTTACACCTTC

j_gene: TRBJ2-7
abundance: many
v_gene: TRBV28
d_gene: -
CDR3aa: CASREVGEQYF
CDR3nt: TGTGCCAGCCGAGAGGTGGGCGAGCAGTACTTC

j_gene: TRBJ2-3
abundance: -
v_gene: TRBV3-1
d_gene: -
CDR3aa: CASSQEQAMQYF
CDR3nt: TGTGCCAGCAGCCAAGAACAAGCCATGCAGTATTTT

j_gene: TRBJ1-1
abundance: few
v_gene: TRBV7-9
d_gene: -
CDR3aa: CASSEINRATEAFF
CDR3nt: TGTGCCAGCAGCGAAATTAACAGAGCCACTGAAGCTTTCTTT

j_gene: TRBJ2-1
abundance: -
v_gene: TRBV12-3/TRBV12-4
d_gene: -
CDR3aa: CASSFLGGGLSYNEQFF
CDR3nt: TGTGCCAGCAGTTTCTTGGGGGGAGGACTGTCCTACAATGAGCAGTTCTTC

j_gene: TRBJ1-1
abundance: many
v_gene: TRBV20-1
d_gene: -
CDR3aa: CSARRKGGSTEAFF
CDR3nt: TGCAGTGCTAGGCGCAAAGGCGGCAGCACTGAAGCTTTCTTT

j_gene: TRBJ2-1
abundance: few
v_gene: TRBV6-1
d_gene: -
CDR3aa: CASNIRTTPYNEQFF
CDR3nt: TGTGCCAGCAATATCCGGACAACCCCCTACAATGAGCAGTTCTTC

j_gene: TRBJ2-7
abundance: few
v_gene: TRBV27
d_gene: -
CDR3aa: CASSFRGYNDYEQYF
CDR3nt: TGTGCCAGCAGTTTTAGGGGATATAATGACTACGAGCAGTACTTC

j_gene: TRBJ2-2
abundance: many
v_gene: TRBV24-1
d_gene: TRBD1
CDR3aa: CATGDRGIGELFF
CDR3nt: TGTGCCACAGGGGACAGGGGGATCGGGGAGCTGTTTTTT

j_gene: TRBJ2-7
abundance: many
v_gene: TRBV11-2
d_gene: TRBD1
CDR3aa: CASSLVGTGAYEQYF
CDR3nt: TGTGCCAGCAGCTTAGTAGGGACAGGAGCCTACGAGCAGTACTTC

j_gene: TRBJ1-1
abundance: many
v_gene: TRBV4-1
d_gene: -
CDR3aa: CASSRGYTEAFF
CDR3nt: TGCGCCAGCAGCCGCGGGTACACTGAAGCTTTCTTT